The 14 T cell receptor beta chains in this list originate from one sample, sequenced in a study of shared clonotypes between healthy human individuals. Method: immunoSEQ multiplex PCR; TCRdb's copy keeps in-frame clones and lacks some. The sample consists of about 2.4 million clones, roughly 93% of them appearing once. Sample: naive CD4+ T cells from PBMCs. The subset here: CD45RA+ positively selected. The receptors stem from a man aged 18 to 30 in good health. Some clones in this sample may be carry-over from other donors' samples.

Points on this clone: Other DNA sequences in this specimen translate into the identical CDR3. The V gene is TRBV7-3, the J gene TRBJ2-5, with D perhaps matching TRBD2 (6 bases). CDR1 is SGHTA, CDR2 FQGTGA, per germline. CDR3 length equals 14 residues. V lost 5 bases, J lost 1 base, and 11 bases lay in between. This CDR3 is CASSPSGAQETQYF. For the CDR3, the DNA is TGTGCCAGCAGCCCCTCGGGAGCCCAAGAGACCCAGTACTTC.

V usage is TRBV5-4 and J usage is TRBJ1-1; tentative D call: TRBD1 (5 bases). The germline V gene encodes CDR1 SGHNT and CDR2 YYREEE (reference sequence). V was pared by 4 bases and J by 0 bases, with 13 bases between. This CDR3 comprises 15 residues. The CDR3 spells CASSNAGRLNTEAFF. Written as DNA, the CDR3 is TGTGCCAGCAGCAACGCGGGACGGTTGAACACTGAAGCTTTCTTT.

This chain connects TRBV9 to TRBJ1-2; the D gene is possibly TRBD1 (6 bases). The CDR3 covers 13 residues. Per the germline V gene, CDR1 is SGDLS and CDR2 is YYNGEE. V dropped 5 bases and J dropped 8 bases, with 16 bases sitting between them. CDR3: CASSDQGFRGYTF. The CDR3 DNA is TGTGCCAGCAGTGACCAGGGGTTTAGAGGCTACACCTTC.

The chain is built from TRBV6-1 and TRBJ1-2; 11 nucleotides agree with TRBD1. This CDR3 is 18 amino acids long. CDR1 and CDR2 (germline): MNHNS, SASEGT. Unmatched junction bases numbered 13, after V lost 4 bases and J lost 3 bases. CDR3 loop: CASSAPRTGGYEDYGYTF. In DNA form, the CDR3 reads TGTGCCAGCAGTGCGCCCCGGACAGGGGGCTATGAAGACTATGGCTACACCTTC.

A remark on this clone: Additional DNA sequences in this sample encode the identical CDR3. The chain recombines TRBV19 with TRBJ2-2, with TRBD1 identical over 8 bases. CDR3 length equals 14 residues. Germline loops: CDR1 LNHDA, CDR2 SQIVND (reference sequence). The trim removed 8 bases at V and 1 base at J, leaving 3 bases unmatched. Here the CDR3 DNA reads TGTGCCAGTTCCACAGGGGGGAACACCGGGGAGCTGTTTTTT. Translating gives CASSTGGNTGELFF.

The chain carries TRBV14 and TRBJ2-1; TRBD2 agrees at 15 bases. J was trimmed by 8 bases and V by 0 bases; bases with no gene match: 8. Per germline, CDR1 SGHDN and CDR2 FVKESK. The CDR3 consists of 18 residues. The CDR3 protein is CASSQDMGLAGGGHEQFF. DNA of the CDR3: TGTGCCAGCAGCCAAGATATGGGACTAGCGGGAGGAGGTCATGAGCAGTTCTTC.

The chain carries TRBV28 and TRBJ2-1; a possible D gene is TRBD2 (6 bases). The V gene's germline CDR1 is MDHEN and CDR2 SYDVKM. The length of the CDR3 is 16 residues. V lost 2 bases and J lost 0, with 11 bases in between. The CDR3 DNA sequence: TGTGCCAGCAGTTTAGGGGCCGGGGGCTCCTACAATGAGCAGTTCTTC. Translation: CASSLGAGGSYNEQFF.

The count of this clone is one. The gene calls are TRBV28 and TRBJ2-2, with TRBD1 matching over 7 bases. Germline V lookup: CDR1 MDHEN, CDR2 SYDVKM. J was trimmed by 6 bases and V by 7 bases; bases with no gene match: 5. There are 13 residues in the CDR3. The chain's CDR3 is CASKTGIPGELFF. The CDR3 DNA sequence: TGTGCCAGCAAGACAGGGATCCCCGGGGAGCTGTTTTTT.

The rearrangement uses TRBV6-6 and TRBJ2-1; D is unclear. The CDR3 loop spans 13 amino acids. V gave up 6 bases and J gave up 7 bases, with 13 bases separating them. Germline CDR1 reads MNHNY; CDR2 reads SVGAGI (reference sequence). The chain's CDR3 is CASSTPQGNEQFF. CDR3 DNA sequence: TGTGCCAGCAGCACCCCACAAGGGAATGAGCAGTTCTTC.

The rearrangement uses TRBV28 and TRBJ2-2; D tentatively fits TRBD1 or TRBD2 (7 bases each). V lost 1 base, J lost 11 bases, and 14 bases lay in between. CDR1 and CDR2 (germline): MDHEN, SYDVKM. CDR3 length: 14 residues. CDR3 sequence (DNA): TGTGCCAGCAGTTTATTCCAGGGGGGGCGAGAGCTGTTTTTT. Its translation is CASSLFQGGRELFF.

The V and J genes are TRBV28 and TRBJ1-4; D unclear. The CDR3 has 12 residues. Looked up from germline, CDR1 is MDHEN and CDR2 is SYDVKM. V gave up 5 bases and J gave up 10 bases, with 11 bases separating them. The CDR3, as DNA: TGTGCCAGCAGTCTTAACCGTGGAAAACTGTTTTTT. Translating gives CASSLNRGKLFF.

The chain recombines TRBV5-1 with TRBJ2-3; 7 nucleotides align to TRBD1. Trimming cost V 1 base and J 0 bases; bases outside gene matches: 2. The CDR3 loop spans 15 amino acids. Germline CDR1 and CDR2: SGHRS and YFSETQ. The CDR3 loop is CASSLYRGSTDTQYF. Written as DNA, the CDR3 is TGCGCCAGCAGCTTGTACAGGGGCAGCACAGATACGCAGTATTTT. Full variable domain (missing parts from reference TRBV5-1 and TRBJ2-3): KAGVTQTPRYLIKTRGQQVTLSCSPISGHRSVSWYQQTPGQGLQFLFEYFSETQRNKGNFPGRFSGRQFSNSRSEMNVSTLELGDSALYLCASSLYRGSTDTQYFGPGTRLTVL.

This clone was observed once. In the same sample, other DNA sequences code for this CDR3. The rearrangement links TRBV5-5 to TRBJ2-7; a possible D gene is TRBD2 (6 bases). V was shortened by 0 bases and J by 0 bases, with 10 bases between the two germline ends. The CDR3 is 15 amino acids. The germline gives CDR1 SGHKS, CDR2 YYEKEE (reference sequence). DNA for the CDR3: TGTGCCAGCAGCTTGGCCGGGAGCAGCTCCTACGAGCAGTACTTC. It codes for CASSLAGSSSYEQYF.

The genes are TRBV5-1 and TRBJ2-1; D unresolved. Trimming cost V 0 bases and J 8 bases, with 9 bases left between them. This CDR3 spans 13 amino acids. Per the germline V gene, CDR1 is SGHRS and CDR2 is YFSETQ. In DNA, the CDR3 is TGCGCCAGCAGCTTGGTTGTGTCCGATGAGCAGTTCTTC. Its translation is CASSLVVSDEQFF. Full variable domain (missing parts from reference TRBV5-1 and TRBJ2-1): KAGVTQTPRYLIKTRGQQVTLSCSPISGHRSVSWYQQTPGQGLQFLFEYFSETQRNKGNFPGRFSGRQFSNSRSEMNVSTLELGDSALYLCASSLVVSDEQFFGPGTRLTVL.